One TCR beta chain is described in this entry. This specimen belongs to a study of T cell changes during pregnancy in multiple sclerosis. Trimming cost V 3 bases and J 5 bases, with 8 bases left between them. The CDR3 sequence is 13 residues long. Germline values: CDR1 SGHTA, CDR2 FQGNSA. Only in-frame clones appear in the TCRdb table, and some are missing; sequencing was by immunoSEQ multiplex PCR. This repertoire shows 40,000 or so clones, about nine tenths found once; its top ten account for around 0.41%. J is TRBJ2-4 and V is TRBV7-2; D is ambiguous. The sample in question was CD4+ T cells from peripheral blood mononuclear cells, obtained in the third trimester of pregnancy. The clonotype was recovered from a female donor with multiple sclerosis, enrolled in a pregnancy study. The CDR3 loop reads CASSFFLENIQYF. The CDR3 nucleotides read TGTGCCAGCAGCTTTTTCCTCGAAAACATTCAGTACTTC.